This T cell receptor (beta chain) was captured by sequencing in a study of cytomegalovirus exposure and HLA in healthy donors. Points from the study as a whole: As a later analysis revealed, the rate of TCR association differed by HLA locus, with DRB1 most and HLA-C fewest. Researchers reported from a later analysis that most CMV-associated TCR beta chains appeared HLA-restricted.

About this clone itself: Its antigen is still unknown.

Both 60 Vbeta primers and 13 Jbeta primers went into the PCR. Here immunoSEQ multiplex PCR was the method, and the copy in TCRdb shows in-frame clones only, minus some. Of approximately 200,000 clones listed, 65% to 85% are singletons. The CDR3 totals 15 residues. V shed 7 bases, J shed 8 bases, and the junction held 18 bases outside the gene matches. From germline, CDR1 is SQVTM and CDR2 ANQGSEA. The chain uses TRBV29-1 and TRBJ1-2, with 8 bases matching TRBD1. The sequencing sample was made of PBMCs. The receptor's source is a woman aged 18-29 years in good health and CMV-seronegative. CDR3 region: CSALLRTGSEEGYTF. The DNA for the CDR3 is TGCAGCGCCCTCTTACGGACAGGGAGTGAGGAAGGCTACACCTTC.